These T cell receptor beta chains were read from a single sample in a study of T-cell reconstitution after alpha-beta-depleted transplantation in children. In TCRdb, the PCR reads were re-called with MiXCR into one record per CDR3 protein. The sample has approximately 340,000 distinct CDR3 sequences, 9% to 12% seen once; the top ten hold 2% to 3%. The material was PBMCs from the stem cell graft donor, obtained from the stem cell graft. These receptors originate from a human donor who donated a stem cell graft to a child with acute lymphoblastic leukemia. CDR3s include the opening cysteine and the closing phenylalanine or tryptophan. The D gene is left open where the match is weak. The size of a clone is reported for some rows only, either as once, few or many, or as a class for expanded clones.

d_gene	j_gene	abundance	v_gene	CDR3nt	CDR3aa
.	TRBJ1-5	many	TRBV20-1	TGCAGTGCTAGAGACGAACAACAGGGCCTCAATCAGCCCCAGCATTTT	CSARDEQQGLNQPQHF
.	TRBJ2-3	few	TRBV7-2	TGTGCCAGCAGCTTAGTGACCCGTTCAGCAGATACGCAGTATTTT	CASSLVTRSADTQYF
.	TRBJ2-7	few	TRBV4-3	TGCGCCAGCAGCCAAGATTTCCATAGCTCCTACGAGCAGTACTTC	CASSQDFHSSYEQYF
.	TRBJ2-1	.	TRBV19	TGTGCCAGTAGTATCGTGTTGACGAATGAGCAGTTCTTC	CASSIVLTNEQFF
.	TRBJ1-2	.	TRBV4-2	TGTGCCAGCAGCCCAAAGACAGGACAATATGGCTACACCTTC	CASSPKTGQYGYTF
TRBD1	TRBJ1-4	many	TRBV7-9	TGTGCCAGCAGCTCCCTGGACAGGGGTGCCGAGAATGAAAAACTGTTTTTT	CASSSLDRGAENEKLFF
TRBD2	TRBJ2-1	.	TRBV12-3/TRBV12-4	TGTGCCAGCACCCCGGGACTACTGTTGATGATGGCTCGCAATGAGCAGTTCTTC	CASTPGLLLMMARNEQFF
.	TRBJ2-4	.	TRBV2	TGTGCCAGCGGGCAGGGGAAGGCCAAAAACAGTCAGTACTTC	CASGQGKAKNSQYF
TRBD2	TRBJ2-3	few	TRBV18	TGTGCCAGCTCACCCTGGACTAGCGGGAGGGCCTTAGATACGCAGTATTTT	CASSPWTSGRALDTQYF
.	TRBJ2-2	many	TRBV7-8	TGTGCCAGCAGCTTGGCCGGGACGAGCACCGGGGAGCTGTTTTTT	CASSLAGTSTGELFF
.	TRBJ2-3	few	TRBV27	TGTGCCAGCACTCTCTTGGCGGGCACATCTAGCACAGATACGCAGTATTTT	CASTLLAGTSSTDTQYF
.	TRBJ2-7	.	TRBV13	TGTGCCACACACCAGGTAGGGGTCTCCTACGAGCAGTACTTC	CATHQVGVSYEQYF
.	TRBJ2-3	few	TRBV20-1	TGCAGTGCTAGCTCTATACAGGGTCCCACAGATACGCAGTATTTT	CSASSIQGPTDTQYF
TRBD2	TRBJ2-1	few	TRBV19	TGTGCCAGTGCGACTAGCGGGAGTTACGATGAGCAGTTCTTC	CASATSGSYDEQFF
.	TRBJ2-1	.	TRBV6-1	TGTGCCAGCAGTGTGGGGATCTACAATGAGGAGTTCTTC	CASSVGIYNEEFF
.	TRBJ2-5	.	TRBV10-3	TGTGCCATCGCTAATGAAGTGGGCGGCGAGACCCAGTACTTC	CAIANEVGGETQYF
TRBD2	TRBJ2-1	few	TRBV7-2	TGTGCCAGCAGCTTAGAGGGACTAGCGAGTGAGCAGTTCTTC	CASSLEGLASEQFF
.	TRBJ2-7	few	TRBV7-9	TGTGCCAGCGCTCCCCGGTCAGATGAATACGAGCAGTACTTC	CASAPRSDEYEQYF
.	TRBJ2-5	.	TRBV6-1	TGTGCCAGCAGACTGACCAGGAGGACTTACCAAGAGACCCAGTACTTC	CASRLTRRTYQETQYF
.	TRBJ2-5	many	TRBV27	TGTGCCAGCAGCCGGACGGGTTGGGAAGAGACCCAGTACTTC	CASSRTGWEETQYF